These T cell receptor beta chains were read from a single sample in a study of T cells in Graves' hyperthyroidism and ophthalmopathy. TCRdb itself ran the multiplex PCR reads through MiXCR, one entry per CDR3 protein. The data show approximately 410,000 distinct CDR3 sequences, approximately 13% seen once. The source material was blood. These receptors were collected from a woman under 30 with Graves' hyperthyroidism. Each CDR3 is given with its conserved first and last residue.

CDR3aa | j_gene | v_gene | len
CASSPGTQIKNTEAFF | TRBJ1-1 | TRBV19 | 16
CASSGLGPDTQYF | TRBJ2-3 | TRBV5-1 | 13
CSVGGGGGRSSYEQYF | TRBJ2-7 | TRBV29-1 | 16
CASSPTQETQYF | TRBJ2-5 | TRBV11-2 | 12
CSARGTLTGELFF | TRBJ2-2 | TRBV20-1 | 13
CASRARDTPYNEQFF | TRBJ2-1 | TRBV19 | 15
CASSSTPVPGELFF | TRBJ2-2 | TRBV5-1 | 14
CSASGTSGRETQYF | TRBJ2-5 | TRBV20-1 | 14
CASSFLAAGGCNEQFF | TRBJ2-1 | TRBV11-2 | 16
CSARDIGSSYEQYF | TRBJ2-7 | TRBV20-1 | 14
CSAQNREIDEQYF | TRBJ2-7 | TRBV29-1 | 13
CSARDGRRTGELFF | TRBJ2-2 | TRBV20-1 | 14
CASSLWATPLHF | TRBJ1-6 | TRBV12-3/TRBV12-4 | 12
CASRDRGSSGYTF | TRBJ1-2 | TRBV3-1 | 13
CASSESESALREAFF | TRBJ1-1 | TRBV10-2 | 15
CASSVPPRASGYNEQFF | TRBJ2-1 | TRBV13 | 17
CASSQGGSPYEQYF | TRBJ2-7 | TRBV7-6 | 14